A single T cell receptor (beta chain) is shown here with its context. Its target is unknown. Clones were sequenced by immunoSEQ multiplex PCR, and TCRdb holds only the in-frame ones, with some missing. This sample carries some 1 million clones, 70% to 80% of them seen once, and the ten largest clones take roughly 1.5%. The sample comes from a study of shared clonotypes between healthy human individuals. The CDR3 runs 12 residues. V was cut by 6 bases and J by 9 bases, with 15 bases left in between. Germline V gene data show CDR1 as MDHEN and CDR2 as SYDVKM. Study observations and caveats: Specimens sampled were limited to blood, with tissue repertoires likely differing. The genetic and exposure-history diversity represented was limited by few donors.

The clonotype comes from a man in his late teens or twenties in good health. The chain carries TRBV28 and TRBJ2-7; D may be TRBD2 (5 bases). Sequenced input: memory CD4+ T cells sorted from blood. Noted subset: CD45RA-negative fraction. DNA for the CDR3: TGTGCCAGCAGCGGAACTGGAGAGGGGCAGTACTTC. The encoded protein is CASSGTGEGQYF.